The clone carrying this T cell receptor (beta chain) was counted at least ten times. The antigen is unknown. The sample comes from a study of identical twins. Whole-study results and caveats: Out-of-frame TCR alpha sharing in monozygotic twins exceeded recombination model predictions.

Germline CDR1 is SGHRS and CDR2 is YFSETQ. The V gene end was trimmed by 0 bases and the J gene end by 5 bases; junction bases not matched to a gene: 11. This CDR3 comprises 19 residues. Using its own MiXCR run on the 5' RACE reads, TCRdb lists one record per CDR3 protein. The data hold 400,000 to 500,000 distinct CDR3 sequences, with 14% observed a single time. The same data also went into a second study, on yellow fever vaccine responses in identical twins.

V gene TRBV5-1 combines with J gene TRBJ2-2, with 12 bases fitting TRBD2. The source of this sequence is a woman aged 18 to 35 in good health. Material: CD4+ T cells sorted from blood. CDR3 nucleotide sequence: TGCGCCAGCAGCTTGGCTGGACTAGCGGGACTCGGACGGACCGGGGAGCTGTTTTTT. As protein: CASSLAGLAGLGRTGELFF.